This T cell receptor (beta chain) was found in a study of technical replicates of blood from a few donors. Sequencing used immunoSEQ multiplex PCR; TCRdb keeps in-frame clones, though not all of them. The repertoire includes 60,000 to 90,000 clones, around 97% of them detected once, and over 0.2% sits in the top ten. The V end was cut by 7 bases, the J end by 3 bases, with 10 bases between. Germline V gives CDR1 MNHEY, CDR2 SVGAGI. The CDR3 has 12 residues. Sequenced: T cells isolated from PBMCs. This sequence originates from a human donor in good health. The chain recombines TRBV6-5 with TRBJ2-7; D remains unclear. The CDR3 loop is CASISPNYEQYF. CDR3 DNA: TGTGCCAGCATTAGTCCCAACTACGAGCAGTACTTC.